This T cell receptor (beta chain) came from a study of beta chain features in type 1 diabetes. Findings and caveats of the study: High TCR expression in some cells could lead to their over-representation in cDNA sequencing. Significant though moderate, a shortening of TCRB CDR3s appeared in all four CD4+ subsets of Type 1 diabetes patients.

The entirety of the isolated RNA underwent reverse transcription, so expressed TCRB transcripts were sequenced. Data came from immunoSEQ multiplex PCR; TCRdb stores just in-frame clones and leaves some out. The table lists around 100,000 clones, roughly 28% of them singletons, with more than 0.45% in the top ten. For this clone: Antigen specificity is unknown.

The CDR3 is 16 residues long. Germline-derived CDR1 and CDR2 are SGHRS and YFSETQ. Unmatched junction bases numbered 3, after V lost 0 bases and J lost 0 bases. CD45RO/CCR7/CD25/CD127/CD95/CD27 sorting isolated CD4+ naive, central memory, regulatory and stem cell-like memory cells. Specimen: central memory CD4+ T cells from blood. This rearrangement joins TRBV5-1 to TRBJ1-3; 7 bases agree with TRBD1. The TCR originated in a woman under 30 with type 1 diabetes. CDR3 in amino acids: CASSLGQGLSGNTIYF. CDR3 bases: TGCGCCAGCAGCTTGGGACAGGGTCTCTCTGGAAACACCATATATTTT. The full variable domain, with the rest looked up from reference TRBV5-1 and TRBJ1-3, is KAGVTQTPRYLIKTRGQQVTLSCSPISGHRSVSWYQQTPGQGLQFLFEYFSETQRNKGNFPGRFSGRQFSNSRSEMNVSTLELGDSALYLCASSLGQGLSGNTIYFGEGSWLTVV.